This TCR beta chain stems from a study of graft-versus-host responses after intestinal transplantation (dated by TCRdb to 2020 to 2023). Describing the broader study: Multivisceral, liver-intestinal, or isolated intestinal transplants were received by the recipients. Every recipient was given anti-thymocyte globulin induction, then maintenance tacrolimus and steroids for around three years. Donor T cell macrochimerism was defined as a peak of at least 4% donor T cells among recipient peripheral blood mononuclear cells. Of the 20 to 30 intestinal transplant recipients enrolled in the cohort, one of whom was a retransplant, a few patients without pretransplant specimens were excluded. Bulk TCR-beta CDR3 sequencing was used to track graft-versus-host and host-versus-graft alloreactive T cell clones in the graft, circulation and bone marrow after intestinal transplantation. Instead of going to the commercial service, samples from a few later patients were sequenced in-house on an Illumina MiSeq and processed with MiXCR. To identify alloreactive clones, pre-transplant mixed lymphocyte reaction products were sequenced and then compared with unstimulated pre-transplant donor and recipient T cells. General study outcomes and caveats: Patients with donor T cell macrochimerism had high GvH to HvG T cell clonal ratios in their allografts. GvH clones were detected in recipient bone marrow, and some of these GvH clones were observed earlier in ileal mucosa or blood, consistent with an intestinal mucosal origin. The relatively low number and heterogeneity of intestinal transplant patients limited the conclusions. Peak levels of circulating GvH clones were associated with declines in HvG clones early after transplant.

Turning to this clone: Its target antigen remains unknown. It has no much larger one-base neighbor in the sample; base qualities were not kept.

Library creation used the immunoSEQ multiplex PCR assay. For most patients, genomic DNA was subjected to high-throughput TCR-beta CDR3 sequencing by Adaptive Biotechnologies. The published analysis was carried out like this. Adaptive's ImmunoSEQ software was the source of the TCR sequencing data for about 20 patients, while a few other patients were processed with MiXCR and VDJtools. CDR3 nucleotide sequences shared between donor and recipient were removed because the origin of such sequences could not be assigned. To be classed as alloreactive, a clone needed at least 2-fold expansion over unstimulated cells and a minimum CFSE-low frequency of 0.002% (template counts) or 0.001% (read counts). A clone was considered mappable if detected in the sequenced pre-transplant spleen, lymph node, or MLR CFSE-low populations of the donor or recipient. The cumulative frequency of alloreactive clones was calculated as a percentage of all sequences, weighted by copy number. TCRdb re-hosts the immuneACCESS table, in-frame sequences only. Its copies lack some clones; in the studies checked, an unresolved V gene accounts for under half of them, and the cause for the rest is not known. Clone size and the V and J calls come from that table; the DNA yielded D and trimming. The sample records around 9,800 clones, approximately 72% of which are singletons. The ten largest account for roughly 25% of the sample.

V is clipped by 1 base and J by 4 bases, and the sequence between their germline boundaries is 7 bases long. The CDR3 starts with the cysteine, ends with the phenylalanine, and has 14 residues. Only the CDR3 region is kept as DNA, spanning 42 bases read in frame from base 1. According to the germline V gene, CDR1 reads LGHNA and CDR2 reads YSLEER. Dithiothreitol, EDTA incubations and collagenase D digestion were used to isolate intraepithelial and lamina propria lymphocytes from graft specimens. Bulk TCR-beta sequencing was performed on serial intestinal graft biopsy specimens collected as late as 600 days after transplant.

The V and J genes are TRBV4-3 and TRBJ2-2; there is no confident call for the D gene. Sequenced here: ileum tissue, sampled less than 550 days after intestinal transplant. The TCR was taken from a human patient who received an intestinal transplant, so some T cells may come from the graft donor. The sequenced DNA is TGCGCCAGCAGCCAAGCCTCCGGCACCGGGGAGCTGTTTTTT. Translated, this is CASSQASGTGELFF.